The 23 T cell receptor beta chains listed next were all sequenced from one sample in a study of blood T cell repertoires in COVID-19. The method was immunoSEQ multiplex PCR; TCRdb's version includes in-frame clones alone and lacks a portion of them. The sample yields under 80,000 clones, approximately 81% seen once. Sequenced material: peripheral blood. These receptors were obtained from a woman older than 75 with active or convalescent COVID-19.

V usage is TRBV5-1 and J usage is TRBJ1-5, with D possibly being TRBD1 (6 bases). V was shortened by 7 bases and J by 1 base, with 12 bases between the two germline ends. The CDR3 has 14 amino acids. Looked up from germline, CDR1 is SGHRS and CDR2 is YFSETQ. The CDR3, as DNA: TGCGCCAGCTCCTCTGGGACAAGCAATCAGCCCCAGCATTTT. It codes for CASSSGTSNQPQHF.

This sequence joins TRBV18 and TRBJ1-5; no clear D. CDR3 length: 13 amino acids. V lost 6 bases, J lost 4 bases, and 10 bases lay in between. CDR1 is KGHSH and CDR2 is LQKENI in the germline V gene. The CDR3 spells CASSGDQNQPQHF. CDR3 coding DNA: TGTGCCAGCTCTGGAGATCAGAATCAGCCCCAGCATTTT.

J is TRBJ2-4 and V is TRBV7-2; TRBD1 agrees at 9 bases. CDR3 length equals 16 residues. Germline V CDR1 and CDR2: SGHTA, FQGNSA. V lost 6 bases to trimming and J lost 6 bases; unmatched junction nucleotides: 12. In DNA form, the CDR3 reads TGTGCCAGCAGACCAAATACCCCGGGACAGGGAAACATTCAGTACTTC. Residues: CASRPNTPGQGNIQYF.

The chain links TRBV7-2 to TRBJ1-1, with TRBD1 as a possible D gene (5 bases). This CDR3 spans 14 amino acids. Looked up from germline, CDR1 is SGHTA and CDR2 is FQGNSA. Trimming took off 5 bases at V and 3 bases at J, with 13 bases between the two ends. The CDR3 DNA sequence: TGTGCCAGCAGCGGCCTTCAGGGATACACTGAAGCTTTCTTT. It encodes CASSGLQGYTEAFF.

The CDR3 sequence is CASRQGVNQPQHF. CDR3 coding DNA: TGTGCCAGCAGACAGGGGGTGAATCAGCCCCAGCATTTT. V and J are TRBV6-5 and TRBJ1-5; 8 bases align to TRBD1. V dropped 6 bases and J dropped 4; count of bases not matched to a gene: 2. From germline, CDR1 is MNHEY and CDR2 SVGAGI. The CDR3 spans 13 residues.

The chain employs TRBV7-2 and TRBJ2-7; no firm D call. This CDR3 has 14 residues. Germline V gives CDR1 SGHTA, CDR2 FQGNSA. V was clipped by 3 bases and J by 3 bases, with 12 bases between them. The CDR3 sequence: CASSLGPRGYEQYF. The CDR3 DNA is TGTGCCAGCAGCTTGGGTCCTCGCGGCTACGAGCAGTACTTC.

Here the CDR3 reads CATSGHNYGYTF. The CDR3 DNA is TGTGCCACCTCCGGACATAACTATGGCTACACCTTC. The rearrangement uses TRBV24-1 and TRBJ1-2, with D maybe TRBD1 (5 bases). V dropped 9 bases and J dropped 1 base, with 8 bases sitting between them. This CDR3 comprises 12 residues. Per germline, CDR1 KGHDR and CDR2 SFDVKD.

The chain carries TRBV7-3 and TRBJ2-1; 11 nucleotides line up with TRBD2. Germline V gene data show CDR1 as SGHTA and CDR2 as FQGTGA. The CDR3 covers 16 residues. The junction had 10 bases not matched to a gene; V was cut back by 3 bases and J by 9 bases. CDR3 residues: CASSLIGLAGGVEQFF. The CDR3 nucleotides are TGTGCCAGCAGCTTGATAGGACTAGCGGGTGGGGTTGAGCAGTTCTTC. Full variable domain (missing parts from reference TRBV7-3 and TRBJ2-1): GAGVSQTPSNKVTEKGKYVELRCDPISGHTALYWYRQSLGQGPEFLIYFQGTGAADDSGLPNDRFFAVRPEGSVSTLKIQRTERGDSAVYLCASSLIGLAGGVEQFFGPGTRLTVL.

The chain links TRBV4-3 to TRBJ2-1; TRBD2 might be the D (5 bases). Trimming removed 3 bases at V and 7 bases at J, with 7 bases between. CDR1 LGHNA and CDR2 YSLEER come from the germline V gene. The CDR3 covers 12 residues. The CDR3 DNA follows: TGCGCCAGCAGCCACGAGGGAAATGAGCAGTTCTTC. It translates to CASSHEGNEQFF.

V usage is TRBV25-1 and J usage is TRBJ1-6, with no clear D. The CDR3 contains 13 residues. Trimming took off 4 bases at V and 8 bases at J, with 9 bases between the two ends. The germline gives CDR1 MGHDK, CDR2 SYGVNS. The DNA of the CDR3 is TGTGCCAGCAGTGTTCCGGGAGATTCACCCCTCCACTTT. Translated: CASSVPGDSPLHF.

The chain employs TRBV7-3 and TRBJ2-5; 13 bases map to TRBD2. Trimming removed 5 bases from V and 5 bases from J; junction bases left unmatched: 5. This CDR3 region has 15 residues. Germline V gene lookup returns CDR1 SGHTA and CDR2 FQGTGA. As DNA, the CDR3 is TGTGCCAGCAGCCCGACTAGCGGGAGGATTGAGACCCAGTACTTC. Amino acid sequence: CASSPTSGRIETQYF.

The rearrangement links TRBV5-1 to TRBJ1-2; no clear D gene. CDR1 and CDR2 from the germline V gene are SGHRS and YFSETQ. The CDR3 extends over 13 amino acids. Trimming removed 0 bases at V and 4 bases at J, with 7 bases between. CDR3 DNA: TGCGCCAGCAGCTTGGACAAAATCTATGGCTACACCTTC. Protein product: CASSLDKIYGYTF. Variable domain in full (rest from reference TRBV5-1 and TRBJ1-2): KAGVTQTPRYLIKTRGQQVTLSCSPISGHRSVSWYQQTPGQGLQFLFEYFSETQRNKGNFPGRFSGRQFSNSRSEMNVSTLELGDSALYLCASSLDKIYGYTFGSGTRLTVV.

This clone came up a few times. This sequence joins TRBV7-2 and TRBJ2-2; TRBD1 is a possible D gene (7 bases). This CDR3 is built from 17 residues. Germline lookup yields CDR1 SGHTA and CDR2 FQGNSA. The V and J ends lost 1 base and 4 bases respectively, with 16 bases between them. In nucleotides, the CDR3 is TGTGCCAGCAGCTTAGATTCCAGGGGGGCGGGCACCGGGGAGCTGTTTTTT. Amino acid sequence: CASSLDSRGAGTGELFF.

CDR3 in DNA: TGCGCCAGCAGCTTGGGGACAGGGAATGGCTACACCTTC. Its translation is CASSLGTGNGYTF. This chain joins TRBV5-1 and TRBJ1-2, with 8 bases identical to TRBD1. Per the germline V gene, CDR1 is SGHRS and CDR2 is YFSETQ. Trimming cost V 0 bases and J 6 bases; bases outside gene matches: 1. CDR3 length: 13 residues.

The CDR3 is CASRGLAGGETQYF. The CDR3 DNA is TGTGCCAGCAGGGGATTAGCGGGGGGAGAGACCCAGTACTTC. This chain uses TRBV6-6 with TRBJ2-5; 10 bases agree with TRBD2. The junction had 5 bases not matched to a gene; V was cut back by 6 bases and J by 4 bases. The CDR3 totals 14 residues. Germline V gene sequence: CDR1 MNHNY, CDR2 SVGAGI (reference sequence).

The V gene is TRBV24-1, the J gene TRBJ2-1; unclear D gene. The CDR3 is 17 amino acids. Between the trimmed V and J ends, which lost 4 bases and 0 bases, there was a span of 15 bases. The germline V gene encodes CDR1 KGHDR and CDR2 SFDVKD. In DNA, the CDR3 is TGTGCCACCAGTGACTCCAAGTACCTCAGCTCCTACAATGAGCAGTTCTTC. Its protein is CATSDSKYLSSYNEQFF.

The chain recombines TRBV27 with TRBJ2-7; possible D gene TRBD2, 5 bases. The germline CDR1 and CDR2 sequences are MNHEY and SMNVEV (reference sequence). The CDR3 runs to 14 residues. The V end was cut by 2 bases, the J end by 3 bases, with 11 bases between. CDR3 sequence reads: CASSLREGIYEQYF. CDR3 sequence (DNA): TGTGCCAGCAGTTTACGGGAAGGGATCTACGAGCAGTACTTC.

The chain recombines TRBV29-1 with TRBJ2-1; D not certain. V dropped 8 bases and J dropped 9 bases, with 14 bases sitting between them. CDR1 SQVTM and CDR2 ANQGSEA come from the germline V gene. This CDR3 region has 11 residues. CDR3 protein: CSILHLLEQFF. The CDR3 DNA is TGCAGCATCCTGCACCTACTTGAGCAGTTCTTC.

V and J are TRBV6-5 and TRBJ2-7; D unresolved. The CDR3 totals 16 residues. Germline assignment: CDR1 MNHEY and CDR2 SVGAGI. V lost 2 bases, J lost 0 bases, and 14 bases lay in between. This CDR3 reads CASSYLGTQSSYEQYF. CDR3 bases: TGTGCCAGCAGTTACCTGGGCACGCAGAGCTCCTACGAGCAGTACTTC.

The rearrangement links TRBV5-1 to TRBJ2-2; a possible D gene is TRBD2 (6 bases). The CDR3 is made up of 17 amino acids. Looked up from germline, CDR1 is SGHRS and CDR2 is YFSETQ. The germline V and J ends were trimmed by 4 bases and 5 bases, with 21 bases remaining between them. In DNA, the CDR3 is TGCGCCAGCAGCCCGCCCCTGGCGGGGAAGGGTACCGGGGAGCTGTTTTTT. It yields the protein CASSPPLAGKGTGELFF.

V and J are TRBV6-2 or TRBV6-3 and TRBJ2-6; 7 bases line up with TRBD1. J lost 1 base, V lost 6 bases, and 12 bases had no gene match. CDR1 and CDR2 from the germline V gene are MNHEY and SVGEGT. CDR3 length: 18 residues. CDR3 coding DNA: TGTGCCAGCAGACCTAGACAGGGAATCCTGTCTGGGGCCAACGTCCTGACTTTC. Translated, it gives CASRPRQGILSGANVLTF.

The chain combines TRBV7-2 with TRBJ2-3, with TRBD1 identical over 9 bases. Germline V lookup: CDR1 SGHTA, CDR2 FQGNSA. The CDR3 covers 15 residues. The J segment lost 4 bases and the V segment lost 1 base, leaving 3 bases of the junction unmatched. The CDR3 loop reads CASSLDGTGSDTQYF. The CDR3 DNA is TGTGCCAGCAGCTTAGACGGGACAGGGTCAGATACGCAGTATTTT.

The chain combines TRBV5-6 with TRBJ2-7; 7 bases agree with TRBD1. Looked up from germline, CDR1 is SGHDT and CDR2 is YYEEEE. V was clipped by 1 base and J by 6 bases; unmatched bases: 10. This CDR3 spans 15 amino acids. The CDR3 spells CASSLLGGATGEQYF. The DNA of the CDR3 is TGTGCCAGCAGCTTGTTAGGGGGCGCGACCGGCGAGCAGTACTTC.